This TCR beta chain was documented in a study of control samples from healthy donors and cancer patients. Only in-frame clones appear in the TCRdb table, and some are missing; sequencing was by immunoSEQ multiplex PCR. Of about 160,000 clones listed, about 90% are singletons. The V gene lost 6 bases and the J gene lost 7 bases, with 12 bases spanning the gap. The CDR3 contains 12 residues. This sequence originates from a woman aged 25-40 years in good health. Sequenced material: blood. J is TRBJ2-5 and V is TRBV12-3 or TRBV12-4, with D tentatively TRBD2 (6 bases). The CDR3 here is CASSGGIGTQYF. The CDR3 bases are TGTGCCAGCAGCGGAGGGATCGGGACCCAGTACTTC.